The 2 T cell receptor beta chains in this list originate from one sample, sequenced in a study of control samples from healthy donors and cancer patients. The table came from immunoSEQ multiplex PCR; TCRdb's copy has only in-frame clones and leaves some out. The repertoire consists of more than 75,000 clones, with 79% occurring once and the leading ten covering roughly a tenth. Sequenced sample: blood. These receptors all come from a woman in her twenties or thirties in good health.

This chain joins TRBV6-5 and TRBJ1-6; D unclear. The CDR3 covers 15 residues. Germline loops: CDR1 MNHEY, CDR2 SVGAGI. Trimming cost V 2 bases and J 8 bases, with 13 bases left between them. The CDR3 loop is CASSYKGLGYSPLHF. Written as DNA, the CDR3 is TGTGCCAGCAGTTACAAGGGATTAGGGTATTCACCCCTCCACTTT.

This clone appeared a single time. The chain couples TRBV19 to TRBJ1-2, with a tentative D call TRBD1 (5 bases). The germline gives CDR1 LNHDA, CDR2 SQIVND (reference sequence). The CDR3 has 12 residues. The ends were cut back, 5 bases at V and 8 bases at J, with 12 bases in the middle. Written as DNA, the CDR3 is TGTGCCAGTAGTGACCCAGGGTTAGGCTACACCTTC. This encodes CASSDPGLGYTF.